Listed here are 5 T cell receptor beta chains from one sample, sequenced in a study of blood T cell repertoires in COVID-19. The table came from immunoSEQ multiplex PCR; TCRdb's copy has only in-frame clones and leaves some out. This table holds roughly 360,000 clones, approximately 90% found once. Sequencing input: PBMCs or T cells enriched from blood (not recorded which). These receptors all come from a young woman with acute COVID-19.

The chain employs TRBV2 and TRBJ2-2; D is unclear. This CDR3 has 13 residues. Trimming left V 6 bases short and J 2 bases short, with 7 bases between. Germline-derived CDR1 and CDR2 are SNHLY and FYNNEI. The CDR3 DNA is TGTGCCAGCAGAACAGACAACACCGGGGAGCTGTTTTTT. Its translation is CASRTDNTGELFF.

The chain couples TRBV10-1 to TRBJ2-7, with 9 positions matching TRBD1. Germline loops: CDR1 WNHNN, CDR2 SYGVQD (reference sequence). There are 14 residues in the CDR3. V lost 0 bases to trimming and J lost 5 bases; unmatched junction nucleotides: 2. The CDR3: CASSESGQGHEQYF. The CDR3 DNA sequence: TGCGCCAGCAGTGAGTCGGGACAGGGTCACGAGCAGTACTTC.

V is TRBV7-6 and J is TRBJ2-7; tentatively, D is TRBD1 (5 bases). CDR3 length equals 13 residues. The germline V gene has CDR1 SGHVS and CDR2 FNYEAQ. V was trimmed by 6 bases and J by 1 base, leaving 10 bases between them. The CDR3 loop reads CASRDTGSYEQYF. The CDR3 bases are TGTGCCAGCAGAGATACAGGATCCTACGAGCAGTACTTC. Full variable domain (outside the CDR3, taken from reference TRBV7-6 and TRBJ2-7): GAGVSQSPRYKVTKRGQDVALRCDPISGHVSLYWYRQALGQGPEFLTYFNYEAQQDKSGLPNDRFSAERPEGSISTLTIQRTEQRDSAMYRCASRDTGSYEQYFGPGTRLTVT.

V gene TRBV7-2 combines with J gene TRBJ2-2; D perhaps matches TRBD1 (6 bases). V lost 7 bases and J lost 1, with 19 bases in between. The CDR3 covers 17 residues. Germline V gene sequence: CDR1 SGHTA, CDR2 FQGNSA. The CDR3 sequence is CASTVKVGQMNTGELFF. The CDR3 DNA follows: TGTGCCAGCACCGTAAAGGTCGGACAGATGAACACCGGGGAGCTGTTTTTT.

Of note for this clone: One end of the junction fails to match germline, which may point to a read error. The chain uses TRBV25-1 and TRBJ2-7; TRBD2 matches at 10 bases. The length of the CDR3 is 15 residues. Germline-derived CDR1 and CDR2 are MGHDK and SYGVNS. CDR3 in amino acids: CASKGPQRSGGAFHF. DNA of the CDR3: TGTGCCAGCAAGGGCCCTCAAAGGAGCGGGGGGGCCTTTCACTTC.